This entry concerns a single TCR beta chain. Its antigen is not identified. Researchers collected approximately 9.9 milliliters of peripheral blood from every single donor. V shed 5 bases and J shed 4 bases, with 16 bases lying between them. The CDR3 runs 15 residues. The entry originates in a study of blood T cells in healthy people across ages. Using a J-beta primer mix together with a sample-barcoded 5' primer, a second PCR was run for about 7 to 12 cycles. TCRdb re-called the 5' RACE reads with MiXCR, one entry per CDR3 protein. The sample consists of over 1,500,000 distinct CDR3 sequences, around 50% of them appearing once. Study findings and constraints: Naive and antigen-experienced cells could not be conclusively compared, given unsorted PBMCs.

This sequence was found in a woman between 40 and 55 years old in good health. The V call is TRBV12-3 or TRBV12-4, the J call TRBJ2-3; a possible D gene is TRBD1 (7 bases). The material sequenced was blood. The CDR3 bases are TGTGCCAGCAGTGACAGGGCTCGGGGGTCAGATACGCAGTATTTT. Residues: CASSDRARGSDTQYF.